These T cell receptor beta chains were read from a single sample in a study of shared clonotypes between healthy human individuals. The assay was immunoSEQ multiplex PCR, and TCRdb's table has in-frame clones only and misses some. The sample shows a few million clones, roughly nine tenths of them seen only once. The specimen sequenced was naive CD4+ T cells sorted from blood. These receptors came from a man between 18 and 29 years old in good health. The CDR3 runs from the conserved cysteine through the conserved F or W.

v_call,cdr3_aa
TRBV4-3,CASSLRPTGMCTGELFF
TRBV6-4,CASRGQGPGELFF
TRBV30,CAWSVSSGGTYNEQFF
TRBV5-1,CASSFDRGNTGELFF
TRBV10-1,CATREGYTGELFF
TRBV7-3,CASSLGQGANYGYTF
TRBV18,CASSPPRGGMGTEAFF
TRBV19,CASTPWTGASSGNTIYF
TRBV4-1,CASSQGDRSQETQYF
TRBV19,CASSMGTGRYEQYF
TRBV7-3,CAGRIWGQPQHF
TRBV28,CASSSLQGTGQPQHF
TRBV5-6,CASSSKNAGATGELFF
TRBV15,CATSSGTVAGNTIYF
TRBV18,CASSPKETNTEAFF
TRBV18,CASSQADSTDTQYF
TRBV29-1,CSVEAGGYEQYF
TRBV28,CASSPSKAGYTF
TRBV7-9,CASSFDLTGNYGYTF
TRBV29-1,CSGVGTEGRNEQFF
TRBV2,CASSEISPLYEQYF
TRBV6-1,CASRSLQQNLGYTF
TRBV5-6,CASSLGGNTEAFF
TRBV7-2,CASSLAGGGTNSPLHF
TRBV28,CASSFPGVGYEQYF
TRBV10-1,CASSAGTLNTGELFF
TRBV30,CAWSILRPSGETQYF
TRBV5-1,CASSSFILAGGLHEQFF
TRBV7-3,CASSLPAPGQGITF
TRBV10-2,CASSDGGGTDTQYF
TRBV6-1,CASSRTGDRYGYTF
TRBV7-2,CASSPPGTSRPYEQYF
TRBV7-8,CASNRGLTYEQYF
TRBV9,CASSVVGQGGTEAFF
TRBV15,CATSRDIFAGATNEQFF
TRBV7-3,CASSPDRGTQETQYF
TRBV4-1,CASSQVPPGDTHNEQFF
TRBV7-9,CASSSPKGINQQTNEKLFF
TRBV20-1,CSALQGTEAFF
TRBV7-9,CASSVNNSPLHF
TRBV5-4,CASSLFYGTAPSSLGYTF
TRBV6-1,CASSVPTTDTQYF
TRBV7-2,CASSPDYYNEQFF
TRBV4-2,CASSQDSGGAVGELFF